This paragraph covers one TCR beta chain sequence. Antigen specificity is unknown. J gave up 6 bases and V 2 bases, and 8 bases lay outside the gene matches. This CDR3 is 15 amino acids long. The germline V gene has CDR1 SGHVS and CDR2 FQNEAQ. These data originate in a study of vaccination effects on CD4 cells after COVID-19. Study context: Every well housed two million PBMC, which grew in culture alongside about 10 IU/ml IL-2 and about 10 ug/ml peptides. General observations from the study: The study found that only 1 of 255 vaccine-induced clones from healthy vaccinees cross-reacted with common cold coronaviruses. There was marked clonal contraction among infection- and vaccine-induced clones late after vaccination.

Profiling relied on immunoSEQ multiplex PCR, and the TCRdb table lists in-frame clones only, not all of them. The sample comprises 20,000 to 25,000 clones, nearly 75% of which are singletons, and approximately 10% rests with the top ten. When around nine days of culture had elapsed, CD4+ T cells were isolated. The healthy vaccine recipients, who had no prior SARS-CoV-2 infection, showed negative nucleocapsid antibodies. This clonotype was obtained from a human donor who received a COVID-19 vaccine. This chain links TRBV7-8 with TRBJ2-7; TRBD2 matches 9 bases. Sequenced here: CD4+ T cells from PBMCs cultured without peptide, sampled before COVID-19 vaccination. CDR3 in DNA: TGTGCCAGCAGCTTACCACTAGCGGGTACGGGCGAGCAGTACTTC. It translates to CASSLPLAGTGEQYF. Looking up the rest from reference TRBV7-8 and TRBJ2-7 gives the full variable domain: GAGVSQSPRYKVAKRGQDVALRCDPISGHVSLFWYQQALGQGPEFLTYFQNEAQLDKSGLPSDRFFAERPEGSVSTLKIQRTQQEDSAVYLCASSLPLAGTGEQYFGPGTRLTVT.